The rows below give T cell receptor beta chains drawn from one sample of a study of Ad26.COV2.S vaccination and SARS-CoV-2 variants. The protocol was immunoSEQ multiplex PCR, while the TCRdb copy is restricted to in-frame clones and leaves out a portion. The sample lists 440,000 or so clones, around 93% occurring once. The material sequenced was peripheral blood, taken in a trial of Ad26.COV2.S vaccine versus placebo. All receptors come from a person aged 18 to 65 who received the Ad26.COV2.S COVID-19 vaccine or a placebo. Both conserved end residues are part of each CDR3. The D gene is left open where the match is weak. Size values are once, few and many counts, or a class for expanded clones, and some rows have none.

16 | TRBD1 | TRBJ2-4 | once | TRBV7-2 | CASSIRDRVAKNIQYF | TGTGCCAGCAGCATCCGGGACAGGGTTGCCAAAAACATTCAGTACTTC
14 | - | TRBJ1-5 | few | TRBV10-2 | CASSESGENQPQHF | TGCGCCAGCAGTGAGTCCGGGGAGAATCAGCCCCAGCATTTT
13 | - | TRBJ2-2 | - | TRBV10-1 | CASSEGDRGELFF | TGCGCCAGCAGTGAAGGAGACAGGGGGGAGCTGTTTTTT
15 | TRBD2 | TRBJ2-7 | once | TRBV20-1 | CSASPLAGGSYEQYF | TGCAGTGCAAGTCCACTAGCGGGAGGGTCCTACGAGCAGTACTTC
13 | TRBD1 | TRBJ1-3 | - | TRBV9 | CASNTGAGNTIYF | TGTGCCAGCAACACAGGGGCTGGAAACACCATATATTTT
16 | - | TRBJ2-1 | - | TRBV6-4 | CASSDWTGTTYNEQFF | TGTGCCAGCAGTGACTGGACGGGGACAACCTACAATGAGCAGTTCTTC
16 | TRBD2 | TRBJ2-3 | - | TRBV5-1 | CASSLNSGGAKDTQYF | TGCGCCAGCAGCTTGAATAGCGGGGGGGCGAAAGATACGCAGTATTTT
16 | - | TRBJ2-2 | once | TRBV7-6 | CASSLYFQPNTGELFF | TGTGCCAGCAGCTTATATTTCCAACCAAACACCGGGGAGCTGTTTTTT
17 | - | TRBJ1-1 | - | TRBV4-1 | CASSQDAGSPMNTEAFF | TGCGCCAGCAGCCAAGATGCAGGGAGTCCAATGAACACTGAAGCTTTCTTT
15 | - | TRBJ1-6 | - | TRBV19 | CASSYRSSYNSPLHF | TGTGCCAGTAGTTACCGGAGCTCCTATAATTCACCCCTCCACTTT
13 | - | TRBJ1-1 | once | TRBV2 | CASSDREGVEAFF | TGTGCCAGCAGTGACAGGGAAGGGGTTGAAGCTTTCTTT
13 | - | TRBJ2-7 | - | TRBV25-1 | CASGRGHPYEQYF | TGTGCCAGCGGACGGGGTCACCCCTACGAGCAGTACTTC
16 | - | TRBJ1-1 | - | TRBV21-1 | CASSKAHRTENTEAFF | TGTGCCAGCAGCAAAGCGCACCGGACAGAGAACACTGAAGCTTTCTTT
13 | - | TRBJ2-7 | - | TRBV5-1 | CASSLTSSYEQYF | TGCGCCAGCAGCTTGACCAGCTCCTACGAGCAGTACTTC
14 | TRBD1 | TRBJ1-6 | - | TRBV5-6 | CASSFGQDNSPLHF | TGTGCCAGCAGCTTCGGACAGGATAATTCACCCCTCCACTTT
16 | - | TRBJ2-1 | - | TRBV18 | CASSPLQGSSYNEQFF | TGTGCCAGCTCACCACTCCAGGGGAGCTCCTACAATGAGCAGTTCTTC
15 | TRBD1 | TRBJ1-1 | - | TRBV19 | CASSRTDRPPTEAFF | TGTGCCAGTAGTAGAACGGACAGGCCCCCCACTGAAGCTTTCTTT
14 | - | TRBJ1-6 | - | TRBV5-1 | CASSLAIDNSPLHF | TGCGCCAGCAGCTTGGCCATAGATAATTCACCCCTCCACTTT
13 | TRBD1 | TRBJ1-1 | - | TRBV3-1/TRBV3-2 | CASRLGTAIEAFF | TGTGCCAGCCGCCTGGGGACAGCGATCGAAGCTTTCTTT
14 | - | TRBJ1-1 | - | TRBV19 | CASKDGHGDTEAFF | TGTGCCAGTAAGGACGGGCACGGGGACACTGAAGCTTTCTTT
14 | - | TRBJ2-1 | - | TRBV5-4 | CASGRTVGSNEQFF | TGTGCCAGCGGACGGACAGTAGGCAGCAATGAGCAGTTCTTC
19 | TRBD1 | TRBJ2-5 | - | TRBV30 | CAWSVLPGWDRTGQETQYF | TGTGCCTGGAGTGTATTGCCGGGGTGGGACAGAACGGGCCAAGAGACCCAGTACTTC
15 | - | TRBJ2-1 | - | TRBV4-3 | CASSQVPGQSNEQFF | TGCGCCAGCAGCCAAGTTCCTGGACAGTCCAATGAGCAGTTCTTC
16 | - | TRBJ1-6 | - | TRBV4-3 | CASSQDLRQDNSPLHF | TGCGCCAGCAGCCAAGATCTTCGGCAGGATAATTCACCCCTCCACTTT
15 | - | TRBJ2-1 | - | TRBV27 | CASSLERPSYNEQFF | TGTGCCAGCAGTTTAGAGCGACCCTCCTACAATGAGCAGTTCTTC